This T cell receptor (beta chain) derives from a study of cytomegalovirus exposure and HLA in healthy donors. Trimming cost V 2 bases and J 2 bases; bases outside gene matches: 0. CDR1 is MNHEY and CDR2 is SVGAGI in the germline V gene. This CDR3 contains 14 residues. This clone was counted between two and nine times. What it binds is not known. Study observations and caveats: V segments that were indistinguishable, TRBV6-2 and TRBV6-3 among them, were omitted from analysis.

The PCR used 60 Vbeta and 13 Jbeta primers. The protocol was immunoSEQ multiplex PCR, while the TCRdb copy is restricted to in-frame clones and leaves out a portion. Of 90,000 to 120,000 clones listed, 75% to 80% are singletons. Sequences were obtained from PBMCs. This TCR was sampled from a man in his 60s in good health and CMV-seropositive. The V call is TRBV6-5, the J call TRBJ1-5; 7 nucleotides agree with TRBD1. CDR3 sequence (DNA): TGTGCCAGCAGTTACGGGACAGGCAATCAGCCCCAGCATTTT. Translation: CASSYGTGNQPQHF.